This record concerns one T cell receptor beta chain sequence. There are many counts of this clonotype. Its binding antigen is unknown. Base-call qualities are not available, and no considerably larger clone is one nucleotide away. The time point label here, explained by the study, means: sample taken at primary tumor resection. Samples were obtained from approximately 72 patients with early-stage, untreated non-small cell lung cancer from the lung TRACERx cohort. For TCR sequencing, whole RNA was extracted from tumor and nontumor lung tissue, or from cryopreserved PBMC samples, and no cell sorting was done. A patient was chosen for TCR sequencing only when enough RNA was available from at least two tumor regions. Receptor amplification or capture employed 5' RACE. Sequencing took place on a NextSeq 500. The TCR library protocol attached a unique molecular identifier to each TCR cDNA molecule to allow correction of PCR and sequencing errors. The authors processed their data as follows. Decombinator tools were used for TCR identification, UMI-based error correction and CDR3 extraction. TCRs above a frequency of 2 per 1,000, corresponding to the top 1% of the tumor frequency distribution, were defined as expanded. Each repertoire was subsampled 100 times to 5,000 TCRs, after which Renyi diversity was computed with the R vegan package. CDR3 similarity networks were built from amino acid triplet string-kernel similarity, connecting CDR3s with pairwise similarity above 0.82. TCRdb cleaned the public reads at Q25 with fastp, built clones with MiXCR and kept in-frame beta chains. Records with the same CDR3 protein are collapsed into one entry carrying the most frequent genes and DNA. What appears here as the V and J calls and clone size reflects TCRdb's work, not the paper's. For this sample the table gives roughly 48,000 distinct CDR3 sequences, of which roughly 5% were detected only once. The ten largest account for 11% of the sample.

CDR1 and CDR2 are read off the germline V gene as SGHDT and YYEEEE. Trimmed from V: 0 bases; trimmed from J: 10 bases; junction bases lacking a gene match: 6. The CDR3 sequence holds 16 residues, the cysteine and phenylalanine included. Only the CDR3 region is kept as DNA, spanning 48 bases read in frame from base 1. The source of the sample is a study of spatial heterogeneity in lung cancer (dated by TCRdb to 2018 to 2020). Background on the whole study: More beta-chain than alpha-chain transcripts were consistently detected, likely reflecting higher beta-chain transcript abundance. In the raw uncorrected reads, each unique combination of TCR and UMI appeared more than ten times on average. In non-small cell lung cancer, the study made a quantitative comparison of TCR alpha and beta repertoires among multiple tumor regions, matched nontumor lung and blood. Nonsynonymous mutation counts, determined by whole-exome sequencing of tumor tissue, were related to TCR repertoire features. At surgery, both alpha and beta chains were TCR-sequenced in 200 to 250 tumor regions, fewer than 85 matched nontumor lung samples and 56 PBMC samples. Beyond this particular receptor, the publication reports: Confirming at a functional level the hypothesis that regional TCRs recognize regional mutations was considered to require additional single-cell paired TCR alpha and beta sequencing. Ubiquitous expanded tumor TCRs were found in blood more often at tumor resection than at routine follow-up.

This sequence originates from a male donor with early-stage non-small cell lung cancer. The sample here was PBMCs, taken at surgery. The rearrangement joined TRBV5-6 to TRBJ2-1; 14 bases in the junction line up with TRBD2. The encoded CDR3 is CASSLDRLAGGQEQFF. The nucleotide sequence reads TGTGCCAGCAGCTTGGATCGACTAGCGGGAGGGCAGGAGCAGTTCTTC. Where the CDR3 stops, the reference TRBV5-6 and TRBJ2-1 genes take over; the full variable domain is DAGVTQSPTHLIKTRGQQVTLRCSPKSGHDTVSWYQQALGQGPQFIFQYYEEEERQRGNFPDRFSGHQFPNYSSELNVNALLLGDSALYLCASSLDRLAGGQEQFFGPGTRLTVL.